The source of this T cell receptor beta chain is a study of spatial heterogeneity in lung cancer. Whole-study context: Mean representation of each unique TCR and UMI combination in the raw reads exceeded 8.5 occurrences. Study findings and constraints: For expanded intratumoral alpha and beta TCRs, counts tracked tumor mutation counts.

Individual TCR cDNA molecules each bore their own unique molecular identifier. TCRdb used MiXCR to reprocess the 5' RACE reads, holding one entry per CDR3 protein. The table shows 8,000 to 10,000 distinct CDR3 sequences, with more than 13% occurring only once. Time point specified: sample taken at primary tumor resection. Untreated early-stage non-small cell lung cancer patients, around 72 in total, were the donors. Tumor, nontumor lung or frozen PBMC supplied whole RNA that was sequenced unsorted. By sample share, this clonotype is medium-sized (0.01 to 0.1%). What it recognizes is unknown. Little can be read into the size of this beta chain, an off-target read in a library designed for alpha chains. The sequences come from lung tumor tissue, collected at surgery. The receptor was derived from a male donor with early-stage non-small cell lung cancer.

The CDR3 sequence is CASSLDYPSSSYNEQFF. Here the CDR3 DNA reads TGTGCCAGCAGCTTGGACTATCCTTCTTCCTCCTACAATGAGCAGTTCTTC. This rearrangement joins TRBV5-4 to TRBJ2-1; no clear D. This CDR3 comprises 17 residues. With 0 bases removed from V and 0 bases from J, the gap between germline ends came to 13 bases. Germline V CDR1 and CDR2: SGHNT, YYREEE (reference sequence). Full variable domain (remainder filled in from reference TRBV5-4 and TRBJ2-1): ETGVTQSPTHLIKTRGQQVTLRCSSQSGHNTVSWYQQALGQGPQFIFQYYREEENGRGNFPPRFSGLQFPNYSSELNVNALELDDSALYLCASSLDYPSSSYNEQFFGPGTRLTVL.